A single sample gave rise to the 9 T cell receptor beta chains below, sequenced in a study of cytomegalovirus exposure and HLA in healthy donors. Only in-frame clones appear in the TCRdb table, and some are missing; sequencing was by immunoSEQ multiplex PCR. The sample includes 200,000 to 250,000 clones, 85% to 90% of them seen just once. The sequenced sample consisted of PBMCs. Every receptor here comes from a woman aged 18-29 years in good health and CMV-seronegative.

V gene TRBV5-1 combines with J gene TRBJ2-3, with 7 bases that match TRBD2. J was trimmed by 4 bases and V by 1 base; bases with no gene match: 3. The germline CDR1 and CDR2 sequences are SGHRS and YFSETQ. The length of the CDR3 is 14 residues. Here the CDR3 DNA reads TGCGCCAGCAGCTTGCCAGCGGGATCAGATACGCAGTATTTT. It is translated as CASSLPAGSDTQYF. Drawing the rest from reference TRBV5-1 and TRBJ2-3, the complete variable domain is KAGVTQTPRYLIKTRGQQVTLSCSPISGHRSVSWYQQTPGQGLQFLFEYFSETQRNKGNFPGRFSGRQFSNSRSEMNVSTLELGDSALYLCASSLPAGSDTQYFGPGTRLTVL.

The chain uses TRBV14 and TRBJ2-1, with unresolved D. The germline V and J ends were trimmed by 0 bases and 13 bases, with 19 bases remaining between them. The CDR3 is 15 residues long. CDR1 is SGHDN, CDR2 FVKESK, per germline. The CDR3: CASSQDHVLGPLQFF. In DNA, the CDR3 is TGTGCCAGCAGCCAAGATCATGTGTTGGGCCCTCTCCAGTTCTTC.

In its sample, this clone was seen a few times. This sequence joins TRBV18 and TRBJ1-1, with D possibly TRBD1 on 5 matching bases. CDR3 length: 13 amino acids. Trimming shortened V by 3 bases and J by 3 bases, and 8 bases separated the two germline ends. Germline lookup yields CDR1 KGHSH and CDR2 LQKENI. CDR3 in DNA: TGTGCCAGCTCACCCCAGGGCTACACTGAAGCTTTCTTT. This sequence encodes CASSPQGYTEAFF. Supplemented by reference TRBV18 and TRBJ1-1, the full variable domain reads NAGVMQNPRHLVRRRGQEARLRCSPMKGHSHVYWYRQLPEEGLKFMVYLQKENIIDESGMPKERFSAEFPKEGPSILRIQQVVRGDSAAYFCASSPQGYTEAFFGQGTRLTVV.

The chain recombines TRBV10-1 with TRBJ2-1; 10 bases agree with TRBD2. The CDR3 consists of 16 residues. Per the germline V gene, CDR1 is WNHNN and CDR2 is SYGVQD (reference sequence). V was clipped by 2 bases and J by 2 bases; unmatched bases: 3. CDR3 nucleotide sequence: TGCGCCAGCAGTGAGGCTAGCGGGAGAACCTACAATGAGCAGTTCTTC. Protein product: CASSEASGRTYNEQFF.

This sequence joins TRBV30 and TRBJ1-2; D is ambiguous. Trimming left V 1 base short and J 2 bases short, with 8 bases between. Looked up from germline, CDR1 is GTSNPN and CDR2 is SVGIG (reference sequence). This CDR3 comprises 13 residues. This chain's CDR3 is CAWSADFNYGYTF. In DNA, the CDR3 is TGTGCCTGGAGTGCCGACTTCAACTATGGCTACACCTTC.

The chain carries TRBV5-1 and TRBJ2-1; 11 bases agree with TRBD2. V was pared by 3 bases and J by 5 bases, with 10 bases of the junction left unmatched. The germline V gene encodes CDR1 SGHRS and CDR2 YFSETQ. The CDR3 is 17 residues long. CDR3 DNA sequence: TGCGCCAGCAGCTGGGGGTTAGCGGGAGGGGGTAACAATGAGCAGTTCTTC. This sequence encodes CASSWGLAGGGNNEQFF.

The chain employs TRBV19 and TRBJ2-3, with D hard to call. Germline V lookup: CDR1 LNHDA, CDR2 SQIVND (reference sequence). The V and J ends lost 3 bases and 2 bases respectively, with 9 bases between them. This CDR3 has 14 residues. The CDR3 here is CASSMRLNTDTQYF. CDR3 DNA sequence: TGTGCCAGTAGTATGCGACTTAACACAGATACGCAGTATTTT.

The V gene is TRBV11-2, the J gene TRBJ2-5, with TRBD1 as a possible D gene (6 bases). Germline CDR1 SGHAT, CDR2 FQNNGV. V lost 1 base and J lost 3, with 12 bases in between. The CDR3 sequence is 15 residues long. CDR3 amino acids: CASSLGGRTKETQYF. CDR3 coding DNA: TGTGCCAGCAGCTTAGGGGGGCGAACCAAAGAGACCCAGTACTTC.

The V and J genes are TRBV5-1 and TRBJ2-1; 9 bases map to TRBD2. The V gene's germline CDR1 is SGHRS and CDR2 YFSETQ. The junction had 14 bases not matched to a gene; V was cut back by 4 bases and J by 0 bases. The CDR3 covers 19 residues. CDR3 nucleotides: TGCGCCAGCAGCGAGGCGGCACTAGCGGGTCCGAGCTCCTACAATGAGCAGTTCTTC. Its protein is CASSEAALAGPSSYNEQFF. The full variable domain, with the rest looked up from reference TRBV5-1 and TRBJ2-1, is KAGVTQTPRYLIKTRGQQVTLSCSPISGHRSVSWYQQTPGQGLQFLFEYFSETQRNKGNFPGRFSGRQFSNSRSEMNVSTLELGDSALYLCASSEAALAGPSSYNEQFFGPGTRLTVL.